The 32 T cell receptor beta chains in this list originate from one sample, sequenced in a study of monozygotic twins with inflammatory bowel disease. TCRdb re-called the 5' RACE reads and gives one entry per CDR3 protein, without DNA. Found here are some 160,000 distinct CDR3 sequences; the top ten clones hold about 7.4%. The specimen was blood. These receptor sequences come from a human donor with ulcerative colitis or Crohn's disease, or a healthy co-twin of an affected twin (not recorded which).

The chain joins TRBV6-5 to TRBJ1-2; TCRdb reports TRBD1, a call that lacks DNA to check it against. Germline V CDR1 and CDR2: MNHEY, SVGAGI. The CDR3 runs to 12 residues. CDR3 protein: CASIYNRGRSTF.

The gene calls are TRBV5-1 and TRBJ1-1; there is no DNA to check the TCRdb D call of TRBD1. Germline V gene sequence: CDR1 SGHRS, CDR2 YFSETQ. This CDR3 spans 16 amino acids. CDR3 region: CASSFAAPGQDDEAFF.

The V and J genes are TRBV10-3 and TRBJ2-7; there is no DNA to check the TCRdb D call of TRBD1. In germline, CDR1 is ENHRY, CDR2 SYGVKD. The CDR3 consists of 14 residues. The CDR3 protein is CAIRGGGSSYEQYF.

The chain has TRBV12-3 or TRBV12-4 and TRBJ1-3; with no DNA, the TCRdb D assignment of TRBD1 cannot be verified. This CDR3 is built from 16 residues. Here the CDR3 reads CASNPKGQDEGNTIYF.

The chain carries TRBV5-1 and TRBJ2-5; the D gene TCRdb calls, TRBD2, cannot be checked with no DNA. The CDR3 has 14 amino acids. Germline V gene data show CDR1 as SGHRS and CDR2 as YFSETQ. CDR3 sequence reads: CASSSSSGKETQYF.

The chain joins TRBV9 to TRBJ2-1; checking the TCRdb D call of TRBD2 is not possible without DNA. The CDR3 covers 15 residues. Germline CDR1 and CDR2: SGDLS and YYNGEE. CDR3 sequence: CASSVGLAGGNEQFF.

The J gene is TRBJ2-5, the V gene TRBV7-8; the TCRdb D gene call, TRBD1, has no DNA to confirm it. CDR3 length: 14 residues. Germline V gene data show CDR1 as SGHVS and CDR2 as FQNEAQ. The CDR3: CASSFSQGRETQYF. Using reference TRBV7-8 and TRBJ2-5 for the parts outside the CDR3, the full variable domain is GAGVSQSPRYKVAKRGQDVALRCDPISGHVSLFWYQQALGQGPEFLTYFQNEAQLDKSGLPSDRFFAERPEGSVSTLKIQRTQQEDSAVYLCASSFSQGRETQYFGPGTRLLVL.

V gene TRBV20-1 combines with J gene TRBJ2-7; the D call of TRBD1 rests on TCRdb alone, since no DNA is present to check it. There are 12 residues in the CDR3. Germline lookup yields CDR1 DFQATT and CDR2 SNEGSKA (reference sequence). The CDR3 reads CSRDSVSYEQYF.

This rearrangement joins TRBV5-1 to TRBJ2-7; TCRdb's assignment of TRBD1 cannot be checked, as there is no DNA. From germline, CDR1 is SGHRS and CDR2 YFSETQ. The CDR3 extends over 17 amino acids. Here the CDR3 reads CASSLSLGQAISYEQYF. Together with reference TRBV5-1 and TRBJ2-7, the CDR3 gives the full variable domain: KAGVTQTPRYLIKTRGQQVTLSCSPISGHRSVSWYQQTPGQGLQFLFEYFSETQRNKGNFPGRFSGRQFSNSRSEMNVSTLELGDSALYLCASSLSLGQAISYEQYFGPGTRLTVT.

This sequence joins TRBV5-1 and TRBJ1-2; TCRdb selects TRBD1, and the lack of DNA leaves this call unchecked. Germline V CDR1 and CDR2: SGHRS, YFSETQ. The CDR3 contains 17 residues. The CDR3 sequence is CASSPIDQGARNYGYTF.

The chain couples TRBV19 to TRBJ1-4; TCRdb calls TRBD1, which cannot be checked without DNA. The CDR3 loop spans 15 amino acids. Germline V lookup: CDR1 LNHDA, CDR2 SQIVND (reference sequence). CDR3 protein: CASNGAVATNEKLFF.

The chain carries TRBV5-4 and TRBJ1-5; the D call of TRBD1 rests on TCRdb alone, since no DNA is present to check it. CDR1 is SGHNT and CDR2 is YYREEE in the germline V gene (reference sequence). The CDR3 contains 13 residues. The CDR3 reads CASSSDRGQPQHF. The entire variable domain, with the rest obtained from reference TRBV5-4 and TRBJ1-5, is as follows: ETGVTQSPTHLIKTRGQQVTLRCSSQSGHNTVSWYQQALGQGPQFIFQYYREEENGRGNFPPRFSGLQFPNYSSELNVNALELDDSALYLCASSSDRGQPQHFGDGTRLSIL.

The V call is TRBV20-1, the J call TRBJ1-3. Germline V gene data show CDR1 as DFQATT and CDR2 as SNEGSKA (reference sequence). CDR3 length: 13 amino acids. CDR3 amino acids: CSARDASGNTIYF.

V usage is TRBV7-2 and J usage is TRBJ1-5. The CDR3 loop spans 15 amino acids. The germline V gene has CDR1 SGHTA and CDR2 FQGNSA. The CDR3: CASSLGSNSNQPQHF. Combining the CDR3 with reference TRBV7-2 and TRBJ1-5 gives the whole variable domain GAGVSQSPSNKVTEKGKDVELRCDPISGHTALYWYRQSLGQGLEFLIYFQGNSAPDKSGLPSDRFSAERTGGSVSTLTIQRTQQEDSAVYLCASSLGSNSNQPQHFGDGTRLSIL.

The rearrangement links TRBV29-1 to TRBJ2-3. CDR3 length equals 11 residues. From germline, CDR1 is SQVTM and CDR2 ANQGSEA. CDR3 loop: CSVRRADTQYF.

The genes are TRBV5-1 and TRBJ1-1; lacking DNA, the TRBD1 call made by TCRdb goes unchecked. CDR3 length: 12 amino acids. Per the germline V gene, CDR1 is SGHRS and CDR2 is YFSETQ. CDR3 sequence: CASSDTGTEAFF.

The chain carries TRBV20-1 and TRBJ1-2; the D call of TRBD1 rests on TCRdb alone, since no DNA is present to check it. Germline V gene lookup returns CDR1 DFQATT and CDR2 SNEGSKA (reference sequence). The CDR3 extends over 14 amino acids. CDR3 residues: CSASTTGLNYGYTF.

This chain joins TRBV20-1 and TRBJ1-6. Germline lookup yields CDR1 DFQATT and CDR2 SNEGSKA (reference sequence). The CDR3 length is 14 residues. The chain's CDR3 is CSTRQGTFNSPLHF.

V gene TRBV5-1 combines with J gene TRBJ2-5; TCRdb calls TRBD1, which cannot be checked without DNA. The CDR3 is 16 amino acids. Germline V gene data show CDR1 as SGHRS and CDR2 as YFSETQ. This CDR3 reads CASSYGTGGYQETQYF.

The chain recombines TRBV20-1 with TRBJ2-3. Germline V gene sequence: CDR1 DFQATT, CDR2 SNEGSKA (reference sequence). CDR3 size: 13 residues. The CDR3 sequence is CSAQDLSTDTQYF.

The chain combines TRBV6-4 with TRBJ2-7; the TCRdb D gene call, TRBD1, has no DNA to confirm it. CDR3 length: 14 residues. Germline V CDR1 and CDR2: MRHNA, SNTAGT. CDR3 residues: CASNGQGASYEQYF.

V gene TRBV5-6 combines with J gene TRBJ2-6. The CDR3 loop spans 15 amino acids. Looked up from germline, CDR1 is SGHDT and CDR2 is YYEEEE. CDR3 sequence: CASSLPHSGANVLTF.

This rearrangement joins TRBV24-1 to TRBJ2-1; the TRBD1 assignment by TCRdb is unverifiable without DNA. Germline-derived CDR1 and CDR2 are KGHDR and SFDVKD. This CDR3 region has 16 residues. The CDR3 loop is CATSDLTGYAVDEQFF.

The chain combines TRBV24-1 with TRBJ1-2; TCRdb indicates TRBD1, and absent DNA this call remains unverified. The V gene's germline CDR1 is KGHDR and CDR2 SFDVKD. The CDR3 is 13 amino acids. The CDR3 loop reads CATGTGGYSGYTF.

V is TRBV12-3 or TRBV12-4 and J is TRBJ1-5; TCRdb outputs TRBD1, but without DNA this stays unchecked. The CDR3 sequence is 15 residues long. CDR3 sequence reads: CASSSTGSSNQPQHF.

The chain couples TRBV12-3 or TRBV12-4 to TRBJ2-6. The CDR3 runs to 15 residues. The CDR3 protein is CASNKWQSGANVLTF.

The CDR3 reads CASSLVGLNTGELFF. The V gene is TRBV12-3 or TRBV12-4, the J gene TRBJ2-2; TCRdb gives TRBD2 as the D gene, but with no DNA this cannot be confirmed. The CDR3 has 15 amino acids.

J is TRBJ1-1 and V is TRBV7-9; TCRdb reports TRBD1, a call that lacks DNA to check it against. Germline-derived CDR1 and CDR2 are SEHNR and FQNEAQ (reference sequence). The CDR3 length is 16 residues. This chain's CDR3 is CASSPAAGGIDTEAFF.

The CDR3 sequence is CASSQDRGPQSGYGYTF. The rearrangement links TRBV4-3 to TRBJ1-2. Germline lookup yields CDR1 LGHNA and CDR2 YSLEER. The CDR3 is 17 amino acids.

The V call is TRBV7-2, the J call TRBJ1-5; the D call of TRBD1 rests on TCRdb alone, since no DNA is present to check it. This CDR3 has 17 amino acids. Germline CDR1 reads SGHTA; CDR2 reads FQGNSA. This CDR3 reads CASSPGVGAGHNQPQHF.

The chain employs TRBV18 and TRBJ2-1. Per the germline V gene, CDR1 is KGHSH and CDR2 is LQKENI. This CDR3 has 14 residues. The CDR3 protein is CASSPRAGYNEQFF.

This rearrangement joins TRBV3-1 to TRBJ2-7. CDR1 and CDR2 from the germline V gene are LGHDT and YNNKEL (reference sequence). CDR3 length: 11 residues. CDR3 loop: CASSEGNEQYF.